The 2 T cell receptor beta chains below all came from one sample that was sequenced in a study of blood T cell repertoires in COVID-19. TCRdb's table, derived via immunoSEQ multiplex PCR, lists solely in-frame clones and lacks some. The table records a few hundred thousand clones, under 85% of them present only once. Material for sequencing was peripheral blood. These receptors were collected from a human donor with COVID-19, enrolled during active disease. The donor label of this sample is uncertain.

The chain recombines TRBV3-1 (or the pseudogene TRBV3-2) with TRBJ1-1; the match to TRBD1 covers 7 bases. The V segment lost 0 bases and the J segment 4 bases; nucleotides outside the gene matches: 11. Germline V lookup: CDR1 LGHDT, CDR2 YNNKEL (reference sequence). The CDR3 contains 17 residues. CDR3 amino acids: CASSQEKYRGGGTEAFF. The CDR3 nucleotides read TGTGCCAGCAGCCAAGAGAAATACAGGGGAGGCGGCACTGAAGCTTTCTTT.

Turning to this clone: The identical CDR3 is also encoded by other nucleotide sequences in the sample. V is TRBV5-4 and J is TRBJ1-2, with TRBD1 as a possible D gene (6 bases). Looked up from germline, CDR1 is SGHNT and CDR2 is YYREEE (reference sequence). The CDR3 covers 14 residues. Trimming took 1 base from V and 4 from J, leaving 11 bases between them. As DNA, the CDR3 is TGTGCCAGCAGCTTGCAGGGCAGGGGCTATGGCTACACCTTC. It yields the protein CASSLQGRGYGYTF.